This section outlines one T cell receptor beta chain sequence together with its context. TCRdb re-called the 5' RACE reads; one entry per CDR3 protein, DNA not given. Here the sample table reports roughly 330,000 distinct CDR3 sequences. These data come from a study of monozygotic twins with inflammatory bowel disease. Per germline, CDR1 SGHTA and CDR2 FQGTGA. This CDR3 is built from 13 residues. This clonotype was obtained from a human donor with ulcerative colitis or Crohn's disease, or a healthy co-twin of an affected twin (not recorded which). The sequenced sample was blood. The chain employs TRBV7-3 and TRBJ2-2. The CDR3 loop reads CASSPQNTGELFF.